The clone carrying this T cell receptor (beta chain) was seen a single time. Germline and junction disagree at one end, which may indicate a read error. The CDR3 is made up of 13 amino acids. Germline V gene sequence: CDR1 ENHRY, CDR2 SYGVKD. This record belongs to a study of blood T cell repertoires in COVID-19. Overall study: The United States, Italy and Spain supplied acute and convalescent COVID-19 samples. T cells, B-cell-depleted T cells, or PBMCs supplied cDNA or gDNA.

Study processing details: Reference gene primer amplification gave estimated nucleated cell counts. Generated by immunoSEQ multiplex PCR, the TCRdb table keeps only in-frame clones and is missing some. That table is the source of V, J and clone size, and D and trimming were worked out from the DNA. The repertoire holds over 200,000 clones, with over 70% as singletons. Sequencing was performed on peripheral blood. The V gene is TRBV10-3, the J gene TRBJ1-2, with 7 positions matching TRBD1. The sequence derives from a woman aged 45-59 years with acute or convalescent COVID-19. CDR3 nucleotide sequence: TGTGCCATCAATGAGGGACAGCCCGGAGGCTACACCTTC. Translation: CAINEGQPGGYTF.